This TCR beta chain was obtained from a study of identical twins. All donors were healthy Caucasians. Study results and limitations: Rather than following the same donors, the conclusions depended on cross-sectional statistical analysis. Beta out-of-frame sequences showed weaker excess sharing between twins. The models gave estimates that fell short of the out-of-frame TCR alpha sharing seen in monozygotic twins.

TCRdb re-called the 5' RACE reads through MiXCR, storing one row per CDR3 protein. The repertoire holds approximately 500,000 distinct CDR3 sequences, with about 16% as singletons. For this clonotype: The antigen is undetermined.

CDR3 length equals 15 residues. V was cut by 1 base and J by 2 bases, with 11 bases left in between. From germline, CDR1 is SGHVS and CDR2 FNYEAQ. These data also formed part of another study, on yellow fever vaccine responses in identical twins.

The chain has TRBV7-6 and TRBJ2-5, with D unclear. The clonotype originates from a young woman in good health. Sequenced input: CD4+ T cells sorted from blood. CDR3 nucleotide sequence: TGTGCCAGCAGCTTAGTCGGGCAAATACAAGAGACCCAGTACTTC. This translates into CASSLVGQIQETQYF.